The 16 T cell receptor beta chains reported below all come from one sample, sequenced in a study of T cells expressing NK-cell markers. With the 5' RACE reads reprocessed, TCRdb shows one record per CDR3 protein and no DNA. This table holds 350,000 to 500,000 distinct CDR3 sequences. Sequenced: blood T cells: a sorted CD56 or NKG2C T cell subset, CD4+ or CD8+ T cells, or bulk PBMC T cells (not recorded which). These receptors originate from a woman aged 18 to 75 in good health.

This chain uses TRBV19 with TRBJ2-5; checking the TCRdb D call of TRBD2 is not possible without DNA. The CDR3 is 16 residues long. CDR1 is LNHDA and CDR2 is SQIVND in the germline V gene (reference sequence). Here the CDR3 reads CASSRPSPGVQETQYF.

Here the CDR3 reads CASRRAGVGTGELFF. V and J are TRBV6-2 or TRBV6-3 and TRBJ2-2; the D gene TCRdb calls, TRBD2, cannot be checked with no DNA. Germline loops: CDR1 MNHEY, CDR2 SVGEGT. This CDR3 region has 15 residues.

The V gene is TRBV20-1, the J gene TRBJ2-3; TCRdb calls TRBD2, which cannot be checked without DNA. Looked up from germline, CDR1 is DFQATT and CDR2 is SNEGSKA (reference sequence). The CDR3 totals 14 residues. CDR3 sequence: CSATSGGFTDTQYF.

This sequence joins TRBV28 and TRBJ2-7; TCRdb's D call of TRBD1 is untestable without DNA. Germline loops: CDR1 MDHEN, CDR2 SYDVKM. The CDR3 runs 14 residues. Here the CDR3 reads CASSLSPGSSEQYF.

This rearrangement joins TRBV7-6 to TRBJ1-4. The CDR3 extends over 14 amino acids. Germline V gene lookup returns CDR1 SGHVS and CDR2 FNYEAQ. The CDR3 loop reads CASRGIRSPGKLFF.

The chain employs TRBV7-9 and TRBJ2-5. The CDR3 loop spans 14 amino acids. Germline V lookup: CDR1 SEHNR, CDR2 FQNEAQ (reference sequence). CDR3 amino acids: CASSQFGSQETQYF.

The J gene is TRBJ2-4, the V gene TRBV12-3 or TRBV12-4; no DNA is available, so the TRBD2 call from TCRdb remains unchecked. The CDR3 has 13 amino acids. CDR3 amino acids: CASSLSGEGIQYF.

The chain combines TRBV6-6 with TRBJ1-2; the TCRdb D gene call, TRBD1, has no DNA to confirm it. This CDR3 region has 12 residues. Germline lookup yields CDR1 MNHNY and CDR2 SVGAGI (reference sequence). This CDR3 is CAGARENYGYTF.

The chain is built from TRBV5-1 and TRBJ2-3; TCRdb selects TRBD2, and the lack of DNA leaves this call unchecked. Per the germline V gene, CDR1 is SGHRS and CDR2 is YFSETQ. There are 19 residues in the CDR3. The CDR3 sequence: CASSLQGTSDPLGTDTQYF.

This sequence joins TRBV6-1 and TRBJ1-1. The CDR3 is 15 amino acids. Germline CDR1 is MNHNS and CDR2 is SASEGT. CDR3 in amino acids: CASSENLEVNTEAFF.

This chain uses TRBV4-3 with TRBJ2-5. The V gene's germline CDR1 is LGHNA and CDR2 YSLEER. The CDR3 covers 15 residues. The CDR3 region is CASSQAAVGEETQYF.

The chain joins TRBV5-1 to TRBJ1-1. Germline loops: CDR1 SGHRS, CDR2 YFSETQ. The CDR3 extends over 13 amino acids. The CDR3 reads CASSPAEATEAFF. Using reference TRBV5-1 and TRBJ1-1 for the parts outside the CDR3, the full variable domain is KAGVTQTPRYLIKTRGQQVTLSCSPISGHRSVSWYQQTPGQGLQFLFEYFSETQRNKGNFPGRFSGRQFSNSRSEMNVSTLELGDSALYLCASSPAEATEAFFGQGTRLTVV.

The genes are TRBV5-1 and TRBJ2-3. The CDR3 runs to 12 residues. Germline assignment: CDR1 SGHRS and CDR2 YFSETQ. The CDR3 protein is CASSFDSSTQYF.

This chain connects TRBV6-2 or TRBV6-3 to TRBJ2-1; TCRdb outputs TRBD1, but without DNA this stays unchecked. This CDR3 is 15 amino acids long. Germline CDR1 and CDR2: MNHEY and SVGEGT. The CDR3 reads CASSRGQGFNNEQFF.

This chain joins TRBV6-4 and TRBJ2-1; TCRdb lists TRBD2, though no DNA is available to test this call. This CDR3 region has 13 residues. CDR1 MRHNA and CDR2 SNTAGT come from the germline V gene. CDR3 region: CAAPPTPYNEQFF.

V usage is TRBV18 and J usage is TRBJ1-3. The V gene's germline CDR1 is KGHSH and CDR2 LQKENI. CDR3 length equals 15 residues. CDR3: CASSDQSAVGNTIYF.